These 10 T cell receptor beta chains came from one sample sequenced in a study of graft-versus-host responses after intestinal transplantation (dated by TCRdb to the early 2020s). Libraries were constructed by the immunoSEQ multiplex PCR assay. Drawn from immuneACCESS, this table holds only the in-frame rearrangements with V and J called that TCRdb kept. Clones are partly lost; checked studies trace under half to an unresolved V gene and leave the rest unexplained. The sample has 80,000 to 95,000 clones on record, about 93% of them singletons. The biggest ten clones account for approximately 2% of the sample. Their target antigens are unknown. The sample's time point label, in plain terms: cells obtained before transplantation from donor or recipient. The sequencing here drew on unstimulated CD8+ T cells sorted from spleen or lymph node cells, taken before intestinal transplant. The receptor source for this set is a human donor who received an intestinal transplant.

This chain links TRBV6-5 with TRBJ2-7; tentative D call: TRBD2 (6 bases). The CDR3 is made up of 12 amino acids. Looked up from germline, CDR1 is MNHEY and CDR2 is SVGAGI. Trimming took 6 bases from V and 3 from J, leaving 9 bases between them. The CDR3 loop reads CASSRGLYEQYF. The CDR3 DNA follows: TGTGCCAGCAGCCGGGGACTCTACGAGCAGTACTTC.

Note on this clone: At one end, the junction sequence differs from germline, possibly due to a read error. This chain links TRBV4-3 with TRBJ1-5; TRBD1 might be the D (5 bases). In germline, CDR1 is LGHNA, CDR2 YSLEER. This CDR3 comprises 15 residues. In DNA form, the CDR3 reads TGCGCCAGCAGCCCGCGGGACGGCCCCAATCAGCCCCAGCAGTTT. Residues: CASSPRDGPNQPQQF.

The chain links TRBV27 to TRBJ1-2; weak D call: TRBD1 (5 bases). The germline V and J ends were trimmed by 6 bases and 6 bases, with 14 bases remaining between them. Germline V gene data show CDR1 as MNHEY and CDR2 as SMNVEV (reference sequence). CDR3 size: 13 residues. The CDR3: CASRKDTLDGYTF. CDR3 in DNA: TGTGCCAGCAGAAAGGACACCCTCGATGGCTACACCTTC.

V usage is TRBV6-6 and J usage is TRBJ2-1; TRBD2 matches at 10 bases. Germline V gene lookup returns CDR1 MNHNY and CDR2 SVGAGI (reference sequence). This CDR3 comprises 15 residues. V lost 7 bases to trimming and J lost 8 bases; unmatched junction nucleotides: 11. The DNA of the CDR3 is TGTGCCAGCATTGTTAGCGGGGGGTTTAGGGATGAGCAGTTCTTC. Translation: CASIVSGGFRDEQFF.

This clone appeared once. The CDR3 spells CASRRDTSSYEQYF. The CDR3, as DNA: TGTGCCAGTAGAAGAGACACCAGCTCCTACGAGCAGTACTTC. V gene TRBV19 combines with J gene TRBJ2-7; D is unresolved. V shed 6 bases and J shed 0 bases, with 12 bases lying between them. The CDR3 runs to 14 residues. Germline V gene data show CDR1 as LNHDA and CDR2 as SQIVND (reference sequence). Drawing the rest from reference TRBV19 and TRBJ2-7, the complete variable domain is DGGITQSPKYLFRKEGQNVTLSCEQNLNHDAMYWYRQDPGQGLRLIYYSQIVNDFQKGDIAEGYSVSREKKESFPLTVTSAQKNPTAFYLCASRRDTSSYEQYFGPGTRLTVT.

This rearrangement joins TRBV27 to TRBJ2-3; 10 nucleotides line up with TRBD2. The germline gives CDR1 MNHEY, CDR2 SMNVEV (reference sequence). Trimming at V came to 3 bases and at J to 3 bases, leaving 9 bases not matched to a gene. The CDR3 loop spans 17 amino acids. CDR3 loop: CASSLGVSGGQTDTQYF. The CDR3 bases are TGTGCCAGCAGTTTGGGGGTTAGCGGGGGGCAGACAGATACGCAGTATTTT.

This sequence joins TRBV10-2 and TRBJ2-5, with 11 bases fitting TRBD2. CDR1 WSHSY and CDR2 SAAADI come from the germline V gene. The junction had 4 bases not matched to a gene; V was cut back by 7 bases and J by 3 bases. This CDR3 is 14 amino acids long. CDR3 region: CASISTSGEETQYF. CDR3 DNA sequence: TGCGCCAGCATTTCGACTAGCGGGGAAGAGACCCAGTACTTC.

V and J are TRBV11-3 and TRBJ2-3; 15 bases agree with TRBD2. The germline CDR1 and CDR2 sequences are SGHNT and YENEEA. The V gene end was trimmed by 5 bases and the J gene end by 4 bases; junction bases not matched to a gene: 7. This CDR3 has 17 amino acids. CDR3 region: CASSPRTSGGDPDTQYF. In DNA, the CDR3 is TGTGCCAGCAGCCCACGGACTAGCGGGGGGGACCCAGATACGCAGTATTTT.

The chain couples TRBV2 to TRBJ2-5; 11 bases map to TRBD2. The V segment lost 10 bases and the J segment 4 bases; nucleotides outside the gene matches: 8. The CDR3 has 14 residues. Looked up from germline, CDR1 is SNHLY and CDR2 is FYNNEI. The CDR3 here is CATLGTSGGETQYF. For the CDR3, the DNA is TGTGCCACCCTTGGAACTAGCGGGGGAGAGACCCAGTACTTC.

This chain links TRBV7-2 with TRBJ2-7; 9 bases are a match to TRBD2. V was clipped by 5 bases and J by 6 bases; unmatched bases: 11. The length of the CDR3 is 15 residues. CDR1 is SGHTA, CDR2 FQGNSA, per germline. CDR3 sequence reads: CASSPARLAAVEQYF. The CDR3 DNA is TGTGCCAGCAGCCCAGCTCGACTAGCGGCTGTCGAGCAGTACTTC.